The 3 T cell receptor beta chains in this list originate from one sample, sequenced in a study of shared clonotypes between healthy human individuals. Clones were sequenced by immunoSEQ multiplex PCR, and TCRdb holds only the in-frame ones, with some missing. Of more than 1,200,000 clones in the sample, around 98.5% are singletons; the top ten hold about 0.35%. Sequenced material: naive CD4+ T cells sorted from blood. The sample's subset: CD45RA+ positively selected. The receptors shown here come from a man aged 30 to 45 in good health.

The chain couples TRBV7-2 to TRBJ1-5, with TRBD1 matching 7 bases. CDR1 is SGHTA, CDR2 FQGNSA, per germline. The CDR3 consists of 14 residues. V lost 5 bases and J lost 7; bases outside the gene matches: 8. DNA for the CDR3: TGTGCCAGCAGCCCAAGCTCCAGGGGGCAGCCCCAGCATTTT. It specifies CASSPSSRGQPQHF.

This clone has just one count. The chain carries TRBV10-1 and TRBJ2-5, with 7 bases lining up with TRBD1. J lost 5 bases, V lost 2 bases, and 2 bases had no gene match. CDR1 and CDR2 from the germline V gene are WNHNN and SYGVQD (reference sequence). The CDR3 loop spans 13 amino acids. For the CDR3, the DNA is TGCGCCAGCAGTGAGGGACAGGCCGAGACCCAGTACTTC. Residues: CASSEGQAETQYF.

This chain connects TRBV7-2 to TRBJ2-7; 10 positions agree with TRBD2. The CDR3 contains 15 residues. Germline trimming cut 9 bases from V and 6 bases from J; bases unmatched to any gene: 14. Germline values: CDR1 SGHTA, CDR2 FQGNSA. This CDR3 is CASSLMGTSETEQYF. The DNA of the CDR3 is TGTGCCAGTTCCCTTATGGGGACTAGCGAAACCGAGCAGTACTTC.